Listed below are T cell receptor beta chains from one sample, sequenced in a study of vaccination and CD4 T cells after COVID-19. These receptors have no known antigen. TCRdb recomputed calls from the PCR reads with MiXCR, one row per CDR3 protein. The top ten hold approximately 17% of the sample, which has 15,000 to 20,000 distinct CDR3 sequences, 25% to 35% seen once. Specimen: cultured CD4+ T cells from blood. Receptors were obtained from a human donor with COVID-19. The CDR3 runs from the conserved cysteine through the conserved F or W. The D gene is left open where the match is weak. Clone size appears in some rows only: once, few, many, or a class for an expanded clone.

- few TRBJ1-1 TRBV5-1 CASSADPGWTEAFF TGCGCCAGCAGCGCAGACCCGGGCTGGACTGAAGCTTTCTTT
TRBD1 - TRBJ2-5 TRBV5-1 CASSSQGQGFENQYF TGCGCCAGCAGCTCCCAGGGACAGGGCTTCGAGAACCAGTACTTC
- - TRBJ1-2 TRBV28 CASSAPGGDYGYTF TGTGCCAGCAGTGCCCCCGGGGGTGACTATGGCTACACCTTC
- - TRBJ2-7 TRBV10-2 CASSEVRGRQAEQYF TGCGCCAGCAGTGAGGTTAGGGGCAGACAGGCAGAGCAGTACTTC
- - TRBJ1-6 TRBV6-1 CASRREDYNSPLHF TGTGCCAGCAGGCGAGAGGACTATAATTCACCCCTCCACTTT
- - TRBJ1-1 TRBV10-1 CASSEEGAGEVEAFF TGCGCCAGCAGTGAGGAGGGAGCAGGGGAGGTTGAAGCTTTCTTT
TRBD2 few TRBJ2-2 TRBV11-3 CASSFLAGATGELFF TGTGCCAGCAGCTTTCTAGCGGGGGCCACCGGGGAGCTGTTTTTT
- few TRBJ1-4 TRBV30 CACGGRGEKLFF TGTGCCTGTGGGGGCAGGGGAGAAAAACTGTTTTTT
- - TRBJ2-4 TRBV7-6 CASSLGGSGYGIQYF TGTGCCAGCAGCTTAGGGGGTTCCGGCTACGGCATTCAGTACTTC
- - TRBJ1-3 TRBV5-4 CASSQDNRPGNTIYF TGTGCCAGCAGCCAGGACAATCGCCCTGGAAACACCATATATTTT
TRBD2 few TRBJ2-2 TRBV5-1 CASSSPGLENTGELFF TGCGCCAGCAGCTCTCCGGGACTAGAAAACACCGGGGAGCTGTTTTTT
- - TRBJ1-4 TRBV7-9 CASSKRGFVNEKLFF TGTGCCAGCAGCAAACGGGGATTCGTTAATGAAAAACTGTTTTTT
TRBD2 few TRBJ2-3 TRBV28 CASSALGAGVDTQYF TGTGCCAGCAGCGCCCTTGGGGCGGGGGTAGATACGCAGTATTTT
- - TRBJ2-3 TRBV7-3 CASSLADTQYF TGTGCCAGCAGCCTAGCAGATACGCAGTATTTT
TRBD1 few TRBJ1-1 TRBV12-3/TRBV12-4 CASSRTGATSSTEAFF TGTGCCAGCAGTCGGACAGGAGCGACTTCGTCCACTGAAGCTTTCTTT
- few TRBJ2-7 TRBV6-1 CASSRELAYEQYF TGTGCCAGCAGCCGGGAGCTGGCCTACGAGCAGTACTTC
TRBD1 - TRBJ1-6 TRBV6-1 CAITGGNNSPLHF TGTGCCATCACAGGGGGCAATAATTCACCCCTCCACTTT
- - TRBJ2-2 TRBV5-1 CASSLGFSGTGELFF TGCGCCAGCAGCTTGGGGTTCTCAGGGACCGGGGAGCTGTTTTTT
- few TRBJ1-1 TRBV24-1 CATATTGSQLPLYTEAFF TGTGCCACCGCGACCACTGGGAGTCAATTACCTTTGTACACTGAAGCTTTCTTT
TRBD1 few TRBJ1-5 TRBV6-2/TRBV6-3 CASSRGQPTLQQPQHF TGTGCCAGCAGTCGGGGACAGCCTACCCTCCAACAGCCCCAGCATTTT
- medium-sized TRBJ1-5 TRBV24-1 CATSGGGRRQPQHF TGTGCCACCAGTGGGGGGGGGCGGAGGCAGCCCCAGCATTTT
- medium-sized TRBJ1-2 TRBV29-1 CSALGGLSGYTF TGCAGCGCCCTCGGGGGGCTTAGTGGCTACACCTTC
- medium-sized TRBJ2-7 TRBV30 CAGGSLRYEQYF TGTGCCGGGGGCAGTCTCCGCTACGAGCAGTACTTC
TRBD2 - TRBJ2-3 TRBV5-4 CASSLGGLAGESDTQYF TGTGCCAGCAGCTTGGGGGGGCTAGCGGGGGAATCAGATACGCAGTATTTT
- - TRBJ1-6 TRBV27 CASNRGGSYNSPLHF TGTGCCAGCAACCGCGGGGGATCCTATAATTCACCCCTCCACTTT
- - TRBJ2-5 TRBV30 CAWQVLETQYF TGTGCCTGGCAGGTTCTGGAGACCCAGTACTTC
- - TRBJ1-2 TRBV18 CASSPTGTRGYGYTF TGTGCCAGCTCACCAACCGGGACACGAGGCTATGGCTACACCTTC
TRBD1 - TRBJ1-5 TRBV4-2 CASSQTWTGGGQPQHF TGTGCCAGCAGCCAAACCTGGACAGGGGGCGGTCAGCCCCAGCATTTT
- - TRBJ2-2 TRBV19 CASSIVPSRRSNTGELFF TGTGCCAGTAGTATAGTACCTAGCAGGCGATCGAACACCGGGGAGCTGTTTTTT
- few TRBJ2-7 TRBV5-4 CASSRRTAYEQYF TGTGCCAGCAGCCGAAGGACAGCCTACGAGCAGTACTTC
TRBD2 - TRBJ2-3 TRBV10-1 CANLSGGDTDTQYF TGCGCCAACCTTAGCGGGGGGGACACAGATACGCAGTATTTT
TRBD2 few TRBJ2-7 TRBV6-1 CASFERGALSYEQYF TGTGCCAGCTTCGAGCGGGGGGCCCTCTCCTACGAGCAGTACTTC
TRBD1 few TRBJ2-2 TRBV24-1 CATSAGQVKSGELFF TGTGCCACCAGTGCGGGACAGGTAAAATCCGGGGAGCTGTTTTTT
- few TRBJ1-5 TRBV7-2 CASSFTGPNQPQHF TGTGCCAGCAGCTTTACAGGCCCGAATCAGCCCCAGCATTTT
TRBD2 - TRBJ2-3 TRBV4-3 CASSRLGGAGRTDTQYF TGCGCCAGCAGCCGTCTCGGGGGGGCGGGGAGGACAGATACGCAGTATTTT
- few TRBJ2-4 TRBV20-1 CSARTGTLAKNIQYF TGCAGTGCTAGGACAGGAACTTTAGCCAAAAACATTCAGTACTTC
TRBD1 - TRBJ2-3 TRBV19 CASSIEGQEKDTQYF TGTGCCAGTAGTATTGAGGGACAGGAGAAAGATACGCAGTATTTT
- - TRBJ2-3 TRBV5-1 CASSHDRRDTDTQYF TGCGCCAGCAGCCATGACAGGCGGGACACAGATACGCAGTATTTT
TRBD1 few TRBJ1-2 TRBV20-1 CSASVAGGGNGYTF TGCAGTGCTAGTGTCGCCGGAGGGGGCAATGGCTACACCTTC
TRBD1 few TRBJ1-2 TRBV20-1 CSASNKQGIDGYTF TGCAGTGCTAGTAATAAACAGGGGATAGATGGCTACACCTTC
- once TRBJ2-2 TRBV25-1 CAGSDTGSTGELFF TGTGCCGGCAGTGATACCGGATCAACCGGGGAGCTGTTTTTT
TRBD1 - TRBJ2-5 TRBV6-4 CASRPGQGEGETQYF TGTGCCAGCAGACCGGGACAGGGGGAAGGAGAGACCCAGTACTTC
- few TRBJ1-6 TRBV30 CAWSGVFKTNSPLHF TGTGCCTGGAGTGGGGTCTTTAAGACTAATTCACCCCTCCACTTT
TRBD1 - TRBJ2-5 TRBV20-1 CSARTGQETQYF TGCAGTGCCAGGACAGGGCAAGAGACCCAGTACTTC
TRBD2 few TRBJ2-3 TRBV2 CASSLAGSTDTQYF TGTGCCAGCAGTCTAGCGGGGTCCACAGATACGCAGTATTTT
TRBD1 - TRBJ2-3 TRBV6-1 CASSPDRGTDTQCF TGTGCCAGCAGTCCCGACAGGGGCACAGATACGCAGTGTTTT
- few TRBJ1-2 TRBV9 CASSEEGMYGGYTF TGTGCCAGCAGCGAGGAAGGGATGTATGGGGGCTACACCTTC
- - TRBJ1-1 TRBV20-1 CSAIPRLEAFF TGCAGTGCTATTCCGCGGCTGGAAGCTTTCTTT
TRBD1 - TRBJ2-3 TRBV24-1 CATSEAGQGTDTQYF TGTGCCACCAGTGAAGCCGGACAGGGCACAGATACGCAGTATTTT
TRBD1 - TRBJ2-1 TRBV27 CASSHGQGWGNEQFF TGTGCCAGCAGTCACGGACAGGGCTGGGGCAATGAGCAGTTCTTC
TRBD1 few TRBJ1-5 TRBV4-1 CASSQDTDRGNQPQHF TGCGCCAGCAGCCAAGATACGGACAGGGGAAATCAGCCCCAGCATTTT
- - TRBJ1-6 TRBV6-4 CASSEDNNSPLHF TGTGCCAGCAGTGAGGACAATAATTCACCCCTCCACTTT
TRBD1 once TRBJ2-2 TRBV5-1 CASSIGTGGANGELFF TGCGCCAGCAGCATCGGGACAGGGGGCGCAAACGGGGAGCTGTTTTTT
- - TRBJ1-5 TRBV11-3 CASSAGGDQPQHF TGTGCCAGCAGCGCCGGGGGGGATCAGCCCCAGCATTTT